The 25 T cell receptor beta chains below come from one sample, sequenced in a study of molecular identifiers for immune sequencing clone quantification. TCRdb analysed the PCR reads with MiXCR anew, one entry per CDR3 protein. The sample comprises 490,000 or so distinct CDR3 sequences, about 21% of which are singletons, and 0.7% to 0.95% rests with the top ten. The sequencing sample was made of naive CD8+ T cells from blood, with Jurkat cell RNA spiked in. Subset meaning: FACS-sorted CD8+CD4-CCR7+CD45RA+ naive T cells. The receptors originated from a human donor in good health. Some libraries in this study had Jurkat cell RNA spiked in.

CDR3 bases: TGTGCCAGCAGCGCCCAGACAGGGCGTAACACTGAAGCTTTCTTT. Translation: CASSAQTGRNTEAFF. V and J are TRBV7-9 and TRBJ1-1; 7 bases fit TRBD1. With 5 bases clipped from V and 2 bases from J, the junction kept 8 bases outside the gene matches. The CDR3 covers 15 residues. The germline CDR1 and CDR2 sequences are SEHNR and FQNEAQ (reference sequence).

The chain is built from TRBV11-2 and TRBJ2-5; tentative D call: TRBD2 (6 bases). Germline V lookup: CDR1 SGHAT, CDR2 FQNNGV. Trimming took off 3 bases at V and 2 bases at J, with 10 bases between the two ends. The CDR3 totals 14 residues. The CDR3 region has the DNA TGTGCCAGCAGCTTTAGCGGCCGACAAGAGACCCAGTACTTC. Protein sequence: CASSFSGRQETQYF.

J is TRBJ1-4 and V is TRBV7-2, with D perhaps matching TRBD1 (5 bases). The germline V gene has CDR1 SGHTA and CDR2 FQGNSA. V gave up 3 bases and J gave up 0 bases, with 11 bases separating them. This CDR3 spans 16 amino acids. The CDR3 bases are TGTGCCAGCAGCTTCGCTGGGGCTGCAACTAATGAAAAACTGTTTTTT. Translation gives CASSFAGAATNEKLFF.

This chain connects TRBV19 to TRBJ2-1; D is ambiguous. Germline V gene data show CDR1 as LNHDA and CDR2 as SQIVND (reference sequence). The V and J ends lost 9 bases and 12 bases respectively, with 15 bases between them. This CDR3 comprises 11 residues. CDR3 DNA: TGTGCCAGCTCGCCTGGTTTCGGGCAGTTCTTC. It encodes CASSPGFGQFF. Supplemented by reference TRBV19 and TRBJ2-1, the full variable domain reads DGGITQSPKYLFRKEGQNVTLSCEQNLNHDAMYWYRQDPGQGLRLIYYSQIVNDFQKGDIAEGYSVSREKKESFPLTVTSAQKNPTAFYLCASSPGFGQFFGPGTRLTVL.

Many counts were recorded for this clonotype. The gene calls are TRBV20-1 and TRBJ2-1; 12 bases fit TRBD2. This CDR3 is 16 amino acids long. V trimming: 1 base; J trimming: 8 bases; junction bases outside the gene matches: 9. The germline V gene encodes CDR1 DFQATT and CDR2 SNEGSKA (reference sequence). CDR3 residues: CSARAVTSGSSDEQFF. CDR3 nucleotides: TGCAGTGCTAGAGCCGTGACTAGCGGGAGTAGCGATGAGCAGTTCTTC.

This clonotype was detected ten times or more. This chain links TRBV29-1 with TRBJ2-3; D uncertain. Trimming pared 8 bases from V and 5 bases from J, leaving 8 bases between. Germline V CDR1 and CDR2: SQVTM, ANQGSEA. CDR3 size: 10 residues. DNA of the CDR3: TGCAGCACTGCGGTAGATACGCAGTATTTT. As protein: CSTAVDTQYF.

This clonotype was found a few times. This chain links TRBV5-1 with TRBJ2-3; 13 bases map to TRBD2. The V gene end was trimmed by 3 bases and the J gene end by 2 bases; junction bases not matched to a gene: 6. The CDR3 is 17 amino acids. The germline gives CDR1 SGHRS, CDR2 YFSETQ. CDR3: CASSSLLAGGTTDTQYF. For the CDR3, the DNA is TGCGCCAGCAGCTCGTTACTAGCGGGGGGGACCACAGATACGCAGTATTTT.

This clonotype showed up just a few times. CDR3 coding DNA: TGTGCTAGTGGTTTGGACACCACTGAAGCTTTCTTT. The encoded protein is CASGLDTTEAFF. V is TRBV12-5 and J is TRBJ1-1; D call uncertain. The CDR3 contains 12 residues. Trimming cost V 1 base and J 4 bases, with 4 bases left between them. Germline lookup yields CDR1 LGHNT and CDR2 FRNRAP.

Remarks on this clonotype: An end of the junction does not agree with germline; a read error may underlie this. The chain uses TRBV20-1 and TRBJ1-1, with 7 bases that match TRBD1. The CDR3 runs 15 residues. Germline V gene sequence: CDR1 DFQATT, CDR2 SNEGSKA (reference sequence). CDR3 loop: CSALIEGGMNTVAFF. The CDR3 nucleotides are TGCAGTGCTCTCATCGAAGGGGGCATGAACACTGTAGCTTTCTTT.

A note on this clonotype: The germline gene is not matched at one end of the junction; a read error may be the cause. V gene TRBV7-2 combines with J gene TRBJ2-3; D is tentatively TRBD1 or TRBD2 (6 bases each). Germline V gene lookup returns CDR1 SGHTA and CDR2 FQGNSA. There are 14 residues in the CDR3. CDR3 residues: CASSFFGGTDTQCF. As DNA, the CDR3 is TGTGCCAGCAGCTTTTTCGGGGGCACAGATACGCAGTGTTTT.

In regard to this clonotype: A read error may account for a junction end that differs from germline. The chain recombines TRBV5-6 with TRBJ2-5; D uncertain. Germline CDR1 is SGHDT and CDR2 is YYEEEE. The CDR3 contains 15 residues. The CDR3 reads CASSLAQTIEETKYF. The CDR3 nucleotides read TGTGCCAGCAGCCTGGCGCAGACGATTGAAGAGACCAAGTACTTC.

About this clonotype itself: A read error may be the cause here, since a much bigger clone is one base away. The missing conserved phenylalanine or tryptophan at the end of this CDR3 makes a read error likely. The CDR3 protein is CASSITPTEAFL. Written as DNA, the CDR3 is TGTGCCAGTAGTATCACTCCCACTGAAGCTTTCCTT. The chain employs TRBV19 and TRBJ1-1; D unresolved. This CDR3 is built from 12 residues. Per germline, CDR1 LNHDA and CDR2 SQIVND (reference sequence). V was cut by 3 bases and J by 4 bases, with 6 bases left in between.

This clonotype was found a few times. At one end the junction does not follow the germline gene, possibly because of a read error. This rearrangement joins TRBV5-1 to TRBJ2-7; D is possibly TRBD2 (5 bases). Germline assignment: CDR1 SGHRS and CDR2 YFSETQ. This CDR3 is 15 amino acids long. The CDR3 spells CASGLAGLPTYEQYF. CDR3 bases: TGCGCCAGCGGCTTGGCCGGACTGCCTACCTACGAGCAGTACTTC.

The chain has TRBV5-8 and TRBJ2-1; perhaps TRBD1 as D (5 bases). V lost 0 bases to trimming and J lost 0 bases, with 7 bases between them. The CDR3 length is 15 residues. Germline lookup yields CDR1 SGHTS and CDR2 YDEGEE. In nucleotides, the CDR3 is TGTGCCAGCAGCTTGGTAGGGGACTCCTACAATGAGCAGTTCTTC. Amino acid sequence: CASSLVGDSYNEQFF.

This chain connects TRBV28 to TRBJ2-2, with TRBD1 identical over 9 bases. Germline V gene lookup returns CDR1 MDHEN and CDR2 SYDVKM. Losses at the gene ends were 9 bases for V and 0 bases for J; bases not matched to a gene: 8. The CDR3 covers 16 residues. The DNA of the CDR3 is TGTGCCAGTAACAGGGGGCTTAGGGCGAACACCGGGGAGCTGTTTTTT. Translated, it gives CASNRGLRANTGELFF.

The V gene is TRBV12-3 or TRBV12-4, the J gene TRBJ2-7; D may match TRBD1 or TRBD2 (6 bases each). CDR3 size: 13 residues. Trimming cost V 6 bases and J 7 bases, with 16 bases left between them. CDR3 bases: TGTGCCAGCAGCAGGGACTGGGGGCCGGAGCAGTACTTC. Its protein product is CASSRDWGPEQYF.

In its sample, this clonotype was seen many times. This chain links TRBV18 with TRBJ2-3; D gene ambiguous. V dropped 3 bases and J dropped 2 bases, with 12 bases sitting between them. CDR3 length: 15 residues. Germline V CDR1 and CDR2: KGHSH, LQKENI. This CDR3 reads CASSPDEAFTDTQYF. CDR3 coding DNA: TGTGCCAGCTCACCCGATGAAGCCTTCACAGATACGCAGTATTTT.

This chain's CDR3 is CASSVDGQGSYEQYF. The CDR3 DNA sequence: TGTGCCAGCAGCGTAGATGGACAGGGGTCCTACGAGCAGTACTTC. V and J are TRBV9 and TRBJ2-7; 9 nucleotides align to TRBD1. This CDR3 has 15 residues. V was pared by 0 bases and J by 1 base, with 2 bases of the junction left unmatched. CDR1 SGDLS and CDR2 YYNGEE come from the germline V gene.

The chain employs TRBV6-2 or TRBV6-3 and TRBJ2-5; weak D call: TRBD2 (6 bases). Germline V CDR1 and CDR2: MNHEY, SVGEGT. The CDR3 is 13 amino acids. V shed 5 bases and J shed 7 bases, with 14 bases lying between them. In nucleotides, the CDR3 is TGTGCCAGCAGTAGGGGACTGTACGCGACCCAGTACTTC. This translates into CASSRGLYATQYF.

This clonotype appeared a few times. The V gene is TRBV7-3, the J gene TRBJ2-3; no clear D. The CDR3 is made up of 13 amino acids. Germline V lookup: CDR1 SGHTA, CDR2 FQGTGA. Trimming took off 5 bases at V and 2 bases at J, with 8 bases between the two ends. The DNA of the CDR3 is TGTGCCAGCAGCGCCTTAAACACAGATACGCAGTATTTT. Translation: CASSALNTDTQYF. Combining the CDR3 with reference TRBV7-3 and TRBJ2-3 gives the whole variable domain GAGVSQTPSNKVTEKGKYVELRCDPISGHTALYWYRQSLGQGPEFLIYFQGTGAADDSGLPNDRFFAVRPEGSVSTLKIQRTERGDSAVYLCASSALNTDTQYFGPGTRLTVL.

At least ten counts were recorded for this clonotype. The chain has TRBV30 and TRBJ1-5; D possibly corresponds to TRBD1 (5 bases). Germline values: CDR1 GTSNPN, CDR2 SVGIG (reference sequence). The CDR3 is made up of 15 amino acids. V was shortened by 0 bases and J by 0 bases, with 9 bases between the two germline ends. The CDR3 nucleotides read TGTGCCTGGAGTGTAGGGACCGCTAGCAATCAGCCCCAGCATTTT. Its translation: CAWSVGTASNQPQHF.

On this clonotype: A much larger clone differs from this one at a single base, so this may be a read error. This rearrangement joins TRBV5-6 to TRBJ2-7; a weak D match, TRBD2 (6 bases). CDR1 is SGHDT and CDR2 is YYEEEE in the germline V gene. This CDR3 contains 13 residues. The CDR3, as DNA: TGTGCCAGCAGCTGGGGGGACTCCCACGAGCGGTACTTC. As protein: CASSWGDSHERYF.

V usage is TRBV12-3 or TRBV12-4 and J usage is TRBJ2-5, with a weak D call TRBD1 (5 bases). V was cut by 5 bases and J by 0 bases, with 10 bases left in between. The CDR3 loop spans 14 amino acids. The CDR3 DNA is TGTGCCAGCAGTGGGGCCCTAGACCAAGAGACCCAGTACTTC. It specifies CASSGALDQETQYF.

This clonotype was seen many times. The chain links TRBV12-3 or TRBV12-4 to TRBJ1-5; TRBD1 might be the D (6 bases). The V end was cut by 3 bases, the J end by 6 bases, with 12 bases between. The CDR3 length is 14 residues. The CDR3 DNA reads TGTGCCAGCAGTTTTTCCAGGGGCGGTCAGCCCCAGCATTTT. This sequence encodes CASSFSRGGQPQHF.

This clonotype was seen a handful of times. The chain uses TRBV28 and TRBJ1-3; D is undetermined. This CDR3 has 14 amino acids. Trimming shortened V by 8 bases and J by 1 base, and 12 bases separated the two germline ends. Germline CDR1 reads MDHEN; CDR2 reads SYDVKM. The CDR3 DNA sequence: TGTGCCAGCTCCCGTCTGGGGTCTGGAAACACCATATATTTT. This codes for CASSRLGSGNTIYF.